The 14 T cell receptor beta chains in this list originate from one sample, sequenced in a study of T cell responses to AZD1222 COVID-19 vaccine (dated by TCRdb to the early 2020s). Read against the paper, the sample's time point label means: baseline before first vaccination. Library generation was performed with the immunoSEQ multiplex PCR assay. TCRdb holds this immuneACCESS table with in-frame rearrangements only. Some clones are missing; in checked studies, unresolved V genes explain under half, and the rest has no known cause. The sample profile shows 55,000 to 70,000 clones; approximately 80% of them were found once. The ten largest make up about an eighth of the sample. The input for sequencing was peripheral blood, taken on day 0 of AZD1222 vaccination. Receptors originate from an adult in good health.

On this clone: At one of its ends the junction is not consistent with the germline gene, which may arise from a read error. This chain uses TRBV7-7 with TRBJ2-2; D is possibly TRBD1 or TRBD2 (6 bases each). The CDR3 loop spans 16 amino acids. Germline-derived CDR1 and CDR2 are SSHAT and FNYEAQ (reference sequence). Here the CDR3 reads CASSLEGGPNTGELFF. CDR3 sequence (DNA): TGTGCTAGCAGCTTAGAGGGGGGACCTAACACCGGGGAGCTGTTTTTT.

The rearrangement links TRBV7-9 to TRBJ2-1; D is perhaps TRBD2 (6 bases). Per germline, CDR1 SEHNR and CDR2 FQNEAQ (reference sequence). Trimming removed 5 bases at V and 1 base at J, with 12 bases between. The CDR3 extends over 15 amino acids. The CDR3 is CASSPSGGSYNEQFF. CDR3 sequence (DNA): TGTGCCAGCAGCCCCTCTGGAGGGTCCTACAATGAGCAGTTCTTC.

The CDR3 nucleotides are TGTGCCAGCAGAAGAACGGGACAGAGGGGCTACACCTTC. Protein sequence: CASRRTGQRGYTF. The V and J genes are TRBV28 and TRBJ1-2, with 7 bases matching TRBD1. Germline V gene lookup returns CDR1 MDHEN and CDR2 SYDVKM. The CDR3 is 13 residues long. The V gene end was trimmed by 6 bases and the J gene end by 8 bases; junction bases not matched to a gene: 9.

The chain couples TRBV25-1 to TRBJ1-1; TRBD1 matches 9 bases. The V gene's germline CDR1 is MGHDK and CDR2 SYGVNS. The ends lost 6 bases at V and 1 base at J; junction bases unmatched: 6. The CDR3 contains 15 residues. The CDR3 loop is CASRSPGQGNTEAFF. The CDR3, as DNA: TGTGCCAGCAGATCACCGGGACAGGGGAACACTGAAGCTTTCTTT.

The chain recombines TRBV11-2 with TRBJ1-1, with 7 nucleotides matching TRBD1. The germline V gene has CDR1 SGHAT and CDR2 FQNNGV. V dropped 5 bases and J dropped 1; count of bases not matched to a gene: 13. This CDR3 comprises 17 residues. The CDR3 sequence is CASSPLLPGTANTEAFF. In DNA, the CDR3 is TGTGCCAGCAGCCCCCTATTGCCCGGGACAGCGAACACTGAAGCTTTCTTT.

This clone occurred a few times. This chain joins TRBV2 and TRBJ2-3; possibly TRBD2 for D (6 bases). V was cut by 1 base and J by 0 bases, with 11 bases left in between. CDR3 length equals 16 residues. The germline CDR1 and CDR2 sequences are SNHLY and FYNNEI. The CDR3 DNA reads as TGTGCCAGCAGTGAAGGACGGGGGTATAGCACAGATACGCAGTATTTT. Translation: CASSEGRGYSTDTQYF.

The gene calls are TRBV11-2 and TRBJ1-2; the D is unclear. The CDR3 covers 13 residues. V was pared by 0 bases and J by 2 bases, with 4 bases between. Germline CDR1 and CDR2: SGHAT and FQNNGV. CDR3 nucleotides: TGTGCCAGCAGCTTAGACGGGAACTATGGCTACACCTTC. Protein: CASSLDGNYGYTF. The whole variable domain, filled in from reference TRBV11-2 and TRBJ1-2, reads EAGVAQSPRYKIIEKRQSVAFWCNPISGHATLYWYQQILGQGPKLLIQFQNNGVVDDSQLPKDRFSAERLKGVDSTLKIQPAKLEDSAVYLCASSLDGNYGYTFGSGTRLTVV.

This CDR3 reads CSASSAVGNEQFF. DNA of the CDR3: TGCAGTGCTAGTTCGGCAGTTGGCAATGAGCAGTTCTTC. The gene calls are TRBV20-1 and TRBJ2-1; D is unclear. Germline V lookup: CDR1 DFQATT, CDR2 SNEGSKA (reference sequence). The ends were cut back, 3 bases at V and 6 bases at J, with 12 bases in the middle. CDR3 length: 13 residues.

CDR3 in amino acids: CASNEQRQGTTEAFF. The CDR3 DNA reads TGTGCCAGCAACGAACAAAGACAGGGTACCACTGAAGCTTTCTTT. The chain has TRBV7-2 and TRBJ1-1; TRBD1 agrees at 7 bases. In germline, CDR1 is SGHTA, CDR2 FQGNSA. Losses at the gene ends were 7 bases for V and 4 bases for J; bases not matched to a gene: 12. The CDR3 spans 15 residues.

The J gene is TRBJ2-2, the V gene TRBV6-1; D is unclear. Between the trimmed V and J ends, which lost 1 base and 10 bases, there was a span of 10 bases. The V gene's germline CDR1 is MNHNS and CDR2 SASEGT. The CDR3 spans 13 residues. In nucleotides, the CDR3 is TGTGCCAGCAGTGAAGAGGAGACCTTGGAGCTGTTTTTT. Translation gives CASSEEETLELFF.

This clone was found a few times. J is TRBJ2-3 and V is TRBV7-9, with 14 positions matching TRBD2. Trimming removed 7 bases from V and 4 bases from J; junction bases left unmatched: 7. The CDR3 is 16 residues long. The germline CDR1 and CDR2 sequences are SEHNR and FQNEAQ (reference sequence). The CDR3 DNA is TGTGCCAGCACCTCCTTGGGACTAGCGGGGGCAGATACGCAGTATTTT. It translates to CASTSLGLAGADTQYF.

V is TRBV18 and J is TRBJ1-3; 12 nucleotides align to TRBD1. This CDR3 contains 19 residues. Germline-derived CDR1 and CDR2 are KGHSH and LQKENI. J gave up 4 bases and V 3 bases, and 13 bases lay outside the gene matches. Here the CDR3 reads CASSPTSLGQGAHGNTIYF. CDR3 DNA sequence: TGTGCCAGCTCACCTACCTCCTTGGGACAGGGGGCGCACGGAAACACCATATATTTT. Full variable domain (outside the CDR3, taken from reference TRBV18 and TRBJ1-3): NAGVMQNPRHLVRRRGQEARLRCSPMKGHSHVYWYRQLPEEGLKFMVYLQKENIIDESGMPKERFSAEFPKEGPSILRIQQVVRGDSAAYFCASSPTSLGQGAHGNTIYFGEGSWLTVV.

The chain recombines TRBV19 with TRBJ2-1, with D perhaps TRBD2 (5 bases). The length of the CDR3 is 13 residues. The germline CDR1 and CDR2 sequences are LNHDA and SQIVND (reference sequence). Trimming pared 3 bases from V and 9 bases from J, leaving 12 bases between. CDR3 region: CASSIPLAGEQFF. For the CDR3, the DNA is TGTGCCAGTAGTATTCCCTTGGCGGGTGAGCAGTTCTTC.

V usage is TRBV28 and J usage is TRBJ1-1; 9 nucleotides match TRBD1. Trimming took 2 bases from V and 1 from J; bases not matched to a gene: 5. CDR1 and CDR2 from the germline V gene are MDHEN and SYDVKM. The CDR3 has 16 amino acids. In nucleotides, the CDR3 is TGTGCCAGCAGTTTAATGGACAGGGGCCCGAACACTGAAGCTTTCTTT. It specifies CASSLMDRGPNTEAFF.